This entry concerns a single T cell receptor (beta chain). This entry is derived from a study of blood T cell repertoires in COVID-19. Trimming removed 2 bases from V and 3 bases from J, with 11 bases in between. The length of the CDR3 is 14 residues. The germline V gene has CDR1 LNHDA and CDR2 SQIVND (reference sequence). Profiled with immunoSEQ multiplex PCR; TCRdb holds only in-frame clones, not every one. The table shows about 170,000 clones, with approximately 86% occurring only once. The sequenced material came from peripheral blood. The rearrangement uses TRBV19 and TRBJ2-7; D gene uncertain. The clonotype was recovered from a man between 65 and 85 years old with acute or convalescent COVID-19. The CDR3 DNA reads as TGTGCCAGTAGTATATCCGGCAGGATCTACGAGCAGTACTTC. Its protein is CASSISGRIYEQYF.